This T cell receptor beta chain originates from a study of CD8+ T cells in alopecia areata. On the study more broadly: It was 6 to 18 months of tofacitinib, and then there were 6 months off drug.

In each case, RNA was isolated and then reverse transcribed into cDNA as the sequencing template. Profiled with immunoSEQ multiplex PCR; TCRdb holds only in-frame clones, not every one. Of roughly 150,000 clones detected, about 60% appear once; the ten largest clones hold roughly 6.7%. Only a few counts were recorded for this clone. Its antigen is unknown. CDR1 SGDLS and CDR2 YYNGEE come from the germline V gene. CDR3 size: 14 residues. V gave up 4 bases and J gave up 1 base, with 8 bases separating them. Findings and caveats of the study: Sequencing of scalp samples also includes resident alphabeta T cells from normal skin. For lesional scalp, especially alopecia totalis/universalis, clonality was higher than in normal scalp.

The gene calls are TRBV9 and TRBJ2-2, with a weak D call TRBD1 (6 bases). This TCR was sampled from a human donor with alopecia areata. This specimen consisted of CD4+ T cells sorted from blood, obtained at week 0. CDR3 residues: CASSLQGNTGELFF. The CDR3 DNA reads as TGTGCCAGCAGCCTACAGGGGAACACCGGGGAGCTGTTTTTT.